Below are 9 T cell receptor beta chains sequenced from a single sample in a study of blood T cells in healthy people across ages. The use of a sample-barcoded 5' primer and a J-beta primer mix characterized a second PCR of roughly 7 to 11 cycles. MiXCR was run by TCRdb on the 5' RACE reads, yielding one entry per CDR3 protein. The sample has 790,000 or so distinct CDR3 sequences; 56% are singletons. Specimen: blood. These receptors all come from a man aged 35-49 years in good health.

The chain couples TRBV20-1 to TRBJ2-5; 10 nucleotides agree with TRBD2. The J call is in doubt because the DNA end fits TRBJ2-7 better. This CDR3 spans 14 amino acids. Germline V lookup: CDR1 DFQATT, CDR2 SNEGSKA (reference sequence). CDR3 sequence reads: CSAAGSGGNYEQYF. Here the CDR3 DNA reads TGCAGTGCTGCCGGTAGCGGGGGGAACTACGAGCAGTACTTC.

The chain has TRBV29-1 and TRBJ2-3; possibly TRBD2 for D (6 bases). With 4 bases removed from V and 2 bases from J, the gap between germline ends came to 28 bases. The V gene's germline CDR1 is SQVTM and CDR2 ANQGSEA. The CDR3 has 19 residues. This CDR3 is CSVGLLWVARGGNTDTQYF. In DNA form, the CDR3 reads TGCAGCGTTGGATTGCTTTGGGTAGCACGGGGAGGCAACACAGATACGCAGTATTTT.

The rearrangement links TRBV14 to TRBJ2-4; possible D gene TRBD2, 5 bases. The germline gives CDR1 SGHDN, CDR2 FVKESK. The ends were cut back, 4 bases at V and 0 bases at J, with 10 bases in the middle. The CDR3 consists of 15 residues. DNA of the CDR3: TGTGCCAGCAGCCCCCACGCGGGAGCCAAAAACATTCAGTACTTC. Its translation: CASSPHAGAKNIQYF.

V and J are TRBV6-6 and TRBJ1-2; D uncertain. V was pared by 7 bases and J by 5 bases, with 17 bases between. CDR3 size: 14 residues. The V gene's germline CDR1 is MNHNY and CDR2 SVGAGI (reference sequence). The CDR3 region is CASILGGRGYGYTF. CDR3 DNA sequence: TGTGCCAGCATCCTGGGCGGCCGCGGGTATGGCTACACCTTC.

This clonotype was found a few times. The chain has TRBV20-1 and TRBJ1-2; 7 positions match TRBD1. The ends lost 1 base at V and 0 bases at J; junction bases unmatched: 2. The CDR3 runs 14 residues. From germline, CDR1 is DFQATT and CDR2 SNEGSKA (reference sequence). CDR3 protein: CSARGDRANYGYTF. DNA for the CDR3: TGCAGTGCTAGAGGCGACAGGGCTAACTATGGCTACACCTTC.

The J gene is TRBJ2-1, the V gene TRBV2; the D gene is possibly TRBD1 (5 bases). Germline assignment: CDR1 SNHLY and CDR2 FYNNEI. CDR3 length: 19 amino acids. V was clipped by 3 bases and J by 0 bases, with 21 bases between them. CDR3 sequence: CASSDPSEGVHSSYNEQFF. The CDR3 nucleotides are TGTGCCAGCAGTGACCCGTCCGAAGGGGTACATAGCTCCTACAATGAGCAGTTCTTC.

This sequence joins TRBV28 and TRBJ2-4; D is possibly TRBD2 (5 bases). The end of the DNA aligns better with TRBJ2-7, so the J call may be wrong. The CDR3 is 14 residues long. Germline V CDR1 and CDR2: MDHEN, SYDVKM. The CDR3 here is CASSLFRGWSEQYF. The CDR3 coding sequence is TGTGCCAGCAGTTTATTTCGGGGTTGGAGCGAGCAGTACTTC.

This clonotype showed up many times. The gene calls are TRBV6-2 or TRBV6-3 and TRBJ2-7; the D gene is possibly TRBD1 (5 bases). The CDR3 is made up of 18 amino acids. The V gene lost 2 bases and the J gene lost 0 bases, with 20 bases spanning the gap. Germline V CDR1 and CDR2: MNHEY, SVGEGT. The CDR3, as DNA: TGTGCCAGCAGTTACACAACCGGTGGGGCAGTGAGCTCCTACGAGCAGTACTTC. This translates into CASSYTTGGAVSSYEQYF.

This clonotype was observed a few times. The chain joins TRBV6-1 to TRBJ2-1; TRBD1 might be the D (6 bases). The germline gives CDR1 MNHNS, CDR2 SASEGT. The CDR3 totals 16 residues. Trimming shortened V by 3 bases and J by 10 bases, and 22 bases separated the two germline ends. In nucleotides, the CDR3 is TGTGCCAGCAGTGAGAATATAGGGGGATTATCGGGGGAGCAGTTCTTC. It encodes CASSENIGGLSGEQFF.